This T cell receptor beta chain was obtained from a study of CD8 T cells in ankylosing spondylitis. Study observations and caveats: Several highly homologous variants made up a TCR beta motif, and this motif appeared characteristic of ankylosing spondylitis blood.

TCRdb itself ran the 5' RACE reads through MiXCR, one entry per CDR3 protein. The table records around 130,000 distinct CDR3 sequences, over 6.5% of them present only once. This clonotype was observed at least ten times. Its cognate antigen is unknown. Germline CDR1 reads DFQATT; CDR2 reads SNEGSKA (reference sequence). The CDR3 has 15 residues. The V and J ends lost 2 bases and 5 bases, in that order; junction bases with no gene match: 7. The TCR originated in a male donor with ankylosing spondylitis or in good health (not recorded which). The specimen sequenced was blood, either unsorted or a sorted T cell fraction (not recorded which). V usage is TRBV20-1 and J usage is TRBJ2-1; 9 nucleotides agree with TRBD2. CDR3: CSARFWASGNNEQFF. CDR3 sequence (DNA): TGCAGTGCTAGATTTTGGGCTAGCGGGAACAATGAGCAGTTCTTC.